This is a list of T cell receptor beta chains from one sample in a study of T cells in tumors and immune-related adverse events. The repertoire was sequenced with immunoSEQ multiplex PCR; TCRdb's copy has only in-frame clones and lacks some. Counted here are 9,000 to 13,000 clones, 80% to 95% occurring once; the ten biggest clones make up around 1.5%. Sequenced material: lymph node tissue, taken from a patient treated with anti-PD-1 therapy. These receptors were taken from a female donor with metastatic renal cell carcinoma. CDR3s include the opening cysteine and the closing phenylalanine or tryptophan. Fields, in order: J gene, V gene, CDR3 protein.

>TRBJ2-5|TRBV5-1
CASTISGRRQETQYF
>TRBJ1-1|TRBV6-5
CASSYYGTVTEAFF
>TRBJ1-1|TRBV4-2
CASSREATNTEAFF
>TRBJ2-1|TRBV25-1
CASSEWGTANEQFF
>TRBJ2-1|TRBV19
CASSNQGLAGEQFF
>TRBJ2-7|TRBV29-1
CSGTGTSGSHEQYF
>TRBJ1-1|TRBV10-3
CAIRGSFTEAFF
>TRBJ2-7|TRBV5-6
CASSSSVRRARSYEQYF
>TRBJ2-2|TRBV5-4
CASRTASNTGELFF
>TRBJ2-7|TRBV18
CASSPKRSTGITYEQYF
>TRBJ1-2|TRBV5-8
CASSGIRDPYGYTF
>TRBJ2-3|TRBV7-8
CASSLGLAENTQYF
>TRBJ2-2|TRBV10-3
CAISGRLASNTGELFF
>TRBJ2-1|TRBV29-1
CSACGGHLTYNEQFF
>TRBJ2-1|TRBV6-5
CASSLSRGNEQFF
>TRBJ1-4|TRBV19
CAPGGGECEKLFF
>TRBJ2-3|TRBV9
CASSGSGGVGADTQYF
>TRBJ2-7|TRBV4-3
CASSQDPGAREQYF
>TRBJ1-1|TRBV2
CASGAWRTEAFF
>TRBJ2-3|TRBV5-1
CASSLVSSGGTDTQYF
>TRBJ2-7|TRBV6-1
CASSRQVYPSYEQYF
>TRBJ1-2|TRBV6-4
CASSPTGGFRNYGYTF
>TRBJ2-3|TRBV19
CASSIARDTQYF